Shown below are 12 T cell receptor beta chains from a single sample sequenced in a study of a mutant IDH1 vaccine in newly diagnosed glioma. Sample time point: baseline, week 1 (first vaccination visit). Treatment meaning: pre-vaccination baseline after standard-of-care therapy. TCRdb keeps only in-frame clones here, not all; method: immunoSEQ multiplex PCR. The sample shows roughly 86,000 clones, around three quarters of them seen only once. The sequenced sample was PBMCs, obtained from a glioma patient treated with radiotherapy, temozolomide or both. These receptors were obtained from a man in his forties or fifties with glioma.

This chain connects TRBV6-5 to TRBJ2-7, with D unclear. Trimming stripped 4 bases from V and 0 bases from J, with 13 bases between. The germline gives CDR1 MNHEY, CDR2 SVGAGI. This CDR3 spans 15 amino acids. CDR3 coding DNA: TGTGCCAGCAGTTCCCCGACTCTAAGCTCCTACGAGCAGTACTTC. Its translation: CASSSPTLSSYEQYF.

This clone has a single count. The chain is built from TRBV2 and TRBJ2-2; TRBD1 is a possible D gene (6 bases). The CDR3 is 15 amino acids. V gave up 1 base and J gave up 5 bases, with 11 bases separating them. Germline V gene lookup returns CDR1 SNHLY and CDR2 FYNNEI. The CDR3 protein is CASSEEQGGTGELFF. The CDR3 DNA follows: TGTGCCAGCAGTGAAGAACAGGGTGGAACCGGGGAGCTGTTTTTT.

This rearrangement joins TRBV19 to TRBJ2-7, with D tentatively TRBD2 (5 bases). Trimming removed 6 bases from V and 3 bases from J, with 12 bases in between. The length of the CDR3 is 13 residues. Germline assignment: CDR1 LNHDA and CDR2 SQIVND (reference sequence). The CDR3 loop is CASSPAEGYEQYF. The CDR3 region has the DNA TGTGCCAGTAGCCCGGCCGAGGGCTACGAGCAGTACTTC.

This clone came up a few times. The V and J genes are TRBV6-1 and TRBJ1-5, with D possibly TRBD1 on 6 matching bases. This CDR3 region has 13 residues. V lost 8 bases to trimming and J lost 4 bases, with 12 bases between them. CDR1 and CDR2 from the germline V gene are MNHNS and SASEGT. CDR3 protein: CASSGGPNQPQHF. In DNA, the CDR3 is TGTGCCAGCTCGGGGGGCCCTAATCAGCCCCAGCATTTT.

This chain connects TRBV6-1 to TRBJ1-3, with D possibly TRBD1 on 6 matching bases. Germline CDR1 MNHNS, CDR2 SASEGT. V lost 7 bases, J lost 0 bases, and 13 bases lay in between. The CDR3 covers 15 residues. The CDR3 nucleotides read TGTGCCAGCAAGGGACATCCGACCTCTGGAAACACCATATATTTT. This gives the protein CASKGHPTSGNTIYF.

The chain carries TRBV4-2 and TRBJ2-7; a weak D match, TRBD2 (5 bases). CDR1 LGHNA and CDR2 YNFKEQ come from the germline V gene. The V gene lost 5 bases and the J gene lost 3 bases, with 8 bases spanning the gap. The CDR3 is 12 amino acids. In DNA, the CDR3 is TGTGCCAGCAGCACCGGGAACTACGAGCAGTACTTC. It yields the protein CASSTGNYEQYF.

This clone was seen more than once but under ten times. The J gene is TRBJ2-3, the V gene TRBV2, with a tentative D call TRBD2 (5 bases). Germline CDR1 SNHLY, CDR2 FYNNEI. The V and J ends lost 5 bases and 5 bases respectively, with 11 bases between them. This CDR3 has 13 amino acids. The CDR3 bases are TGTGCCAGCAGTAGAGGGAACGGAGATACGCAGTATTTT. Protein: CASSRGNGDTQYF.

The genes are TRBV7-2 and TRBJ2-6; D gene unclear. Germline values: CDR1 SGHTA, CDR2 FQGNSA. This CDR3 contains 15 residues. V was pared by 2 bases and J by 4 bases, with 9 bases between. The CDR3 loop is CASSLRVGGANVLTF. CDR3 sequence (DNA): TGTGCCAGCAGCTTAAGGGTAGGCGGGGCCAACGTCCTGACTTTC. The whole variable domain, filled in from reference TRBV7-2 and TRBJ2-6, reads GAGVSQSPSNKVTEKGKDVELRCDPISGHTALYWYRQSLGQGLEFLIYFQGNSAPDKSGLPSDRFSAERTGGSVSTLTIQRTQQEDSAVYLCASSLRVGGANVLTFGAGSRLTVL.

The chain carries TRBV10-3 and TRBJ2-1; perhaps TRBD2 as D (5 bases). The length of the CDR3 is 16 residues. Germline V gives CDR1 ENHRY, CDR2 SYGVKD. V lost 1 base and J lost 2, with 12 bases in between. The CDR3 DNA reads as TGTGCCATCAGTGAGTGGGGAACTAGTCCCTACAATGAGCAGTTCTTC. It specifies CAISEWGTSPYNEQFF.

In regard to this clone: Other DNA sequences in the same sample also yield this CDR3. The chain uses TRBV5-1 and TRBJ2-5; D ambiguous. With 0 bases removed from V and 3 bases from J, the gap between germline ends came to 3 bases. The CDR3 is made up of 12 amino acids. The germline gives CDR1 SGHRS, CDR2 YFSETQ. As DNA, the CDR3 is TGCGCCAGCAGCTTGGGTAAAGAGACCCAGTACTTC. It codes for CASSLGKETQYF.

The gene calls are TRBV4-3 and TRBJ1-1, with TRBD1 as a possible D gene (5 bases). Germline V gene data show CDR1 as LGHNA and CDR2 as YSLEER. Trimming pared 1 base from V and 5 bases from J, leaving 11 bases between. The CDR3 contains 14 residues. In DNA, the CDR3 is TGCGCCAGCAGCCAAGCCGTCAGGGAAACTGAAGCTTTCTTT. It translates to CASSQAVRETEAFF.

The gene calls are TRBV5-1 and TRBJ2-2, with 7 positions matching TRBD1. CDR1 SGHRS and CDR2 YFSETQ come from the germline V gene. There are 13 residues in the CDR3. V lost 4 bases and J lost 6; bases outside the gene matches: 3. CDR3 protein: CASSPQGAGELFF. The CDR3 bases are TGCGCCAGCAGCCCCCAGGGGGCCGGGGAGCTGTTTTTT.